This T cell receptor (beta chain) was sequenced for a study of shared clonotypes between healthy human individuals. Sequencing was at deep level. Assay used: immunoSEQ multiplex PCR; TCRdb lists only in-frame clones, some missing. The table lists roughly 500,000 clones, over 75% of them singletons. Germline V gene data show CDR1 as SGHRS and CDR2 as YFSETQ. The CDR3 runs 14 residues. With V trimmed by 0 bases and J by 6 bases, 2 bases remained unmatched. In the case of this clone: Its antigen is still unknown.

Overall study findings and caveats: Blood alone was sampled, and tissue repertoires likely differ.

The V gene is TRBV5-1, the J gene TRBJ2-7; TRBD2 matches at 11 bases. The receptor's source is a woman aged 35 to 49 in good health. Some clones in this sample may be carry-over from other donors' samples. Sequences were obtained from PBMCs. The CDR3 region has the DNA TGCGCCAGCAGCTTGGGGACTAGCGGGCTCGAGCAGTACTTC. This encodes CASSLGTSGLEQYF.